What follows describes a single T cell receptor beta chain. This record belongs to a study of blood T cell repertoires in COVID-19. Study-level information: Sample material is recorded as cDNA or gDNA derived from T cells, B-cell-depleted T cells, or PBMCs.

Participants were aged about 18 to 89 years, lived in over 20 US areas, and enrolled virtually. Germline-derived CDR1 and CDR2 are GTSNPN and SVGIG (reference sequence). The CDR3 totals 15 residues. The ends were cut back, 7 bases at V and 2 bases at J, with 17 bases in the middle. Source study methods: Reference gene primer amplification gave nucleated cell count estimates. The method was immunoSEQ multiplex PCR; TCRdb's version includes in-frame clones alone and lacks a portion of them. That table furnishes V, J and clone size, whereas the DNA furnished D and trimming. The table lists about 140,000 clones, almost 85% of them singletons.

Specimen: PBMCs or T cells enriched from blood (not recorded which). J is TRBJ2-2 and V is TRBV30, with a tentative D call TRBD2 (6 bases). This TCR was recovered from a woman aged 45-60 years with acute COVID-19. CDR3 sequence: CASSRGGLNTGELFF. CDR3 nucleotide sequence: TGTGCCTCCTCGAGGGGCGGACTAAACACCGGGGAGCTGTTTTTT.